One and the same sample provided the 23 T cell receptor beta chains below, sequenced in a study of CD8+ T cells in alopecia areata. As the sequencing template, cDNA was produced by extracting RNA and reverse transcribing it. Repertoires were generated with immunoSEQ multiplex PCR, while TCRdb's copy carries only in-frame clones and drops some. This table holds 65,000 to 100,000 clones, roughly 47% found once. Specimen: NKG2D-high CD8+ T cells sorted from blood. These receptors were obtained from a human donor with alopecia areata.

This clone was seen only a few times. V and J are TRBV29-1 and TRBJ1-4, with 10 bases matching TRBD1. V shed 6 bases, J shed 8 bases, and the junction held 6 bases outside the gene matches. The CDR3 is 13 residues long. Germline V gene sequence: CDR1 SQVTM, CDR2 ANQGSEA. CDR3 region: CSVADRGQEKLFF. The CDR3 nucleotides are TGCAGCGTGGCTGACAGGGGGCAGGAAAAACTGTTTTTT.

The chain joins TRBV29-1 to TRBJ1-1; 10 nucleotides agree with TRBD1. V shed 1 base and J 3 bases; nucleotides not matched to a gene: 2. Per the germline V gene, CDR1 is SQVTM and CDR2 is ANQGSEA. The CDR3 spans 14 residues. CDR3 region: CSVEAGTGDTEAFF. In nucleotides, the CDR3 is TGCAGCGTTGAAGCTGGGACAGGGGACACTGAAGCTTTCTTT.

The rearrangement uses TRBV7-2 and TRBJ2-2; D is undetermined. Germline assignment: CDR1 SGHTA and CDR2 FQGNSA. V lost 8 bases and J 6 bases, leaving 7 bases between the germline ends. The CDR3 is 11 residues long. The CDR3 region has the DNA TGTGCCAGCTATTCGCCCGGGGAGCTGTTTTTT. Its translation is CASYSPGELFF.

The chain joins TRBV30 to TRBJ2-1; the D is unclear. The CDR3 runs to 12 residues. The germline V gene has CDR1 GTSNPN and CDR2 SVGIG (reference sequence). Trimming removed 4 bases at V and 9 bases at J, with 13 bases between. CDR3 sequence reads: CAWTTILGEQFF. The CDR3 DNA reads TGTGCCTGGACGACCATACTGGGTGAGCAGTTCTTC.

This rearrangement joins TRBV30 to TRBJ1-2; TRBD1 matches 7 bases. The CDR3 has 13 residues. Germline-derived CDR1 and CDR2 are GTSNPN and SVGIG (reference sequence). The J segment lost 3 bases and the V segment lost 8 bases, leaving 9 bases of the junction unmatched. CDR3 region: CANRDSAYYGYTF. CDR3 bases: TGTGCCAACCGGGACAGTGCTTACTATGGCTACACCTTC.

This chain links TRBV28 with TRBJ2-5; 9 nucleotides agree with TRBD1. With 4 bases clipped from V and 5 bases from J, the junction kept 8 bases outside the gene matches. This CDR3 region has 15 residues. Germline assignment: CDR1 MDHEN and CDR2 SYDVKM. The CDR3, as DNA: TGTGCCAGCAGTTATATACAGGGGGCAGGCGAGACCCAGTACTTC. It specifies CASSYIQGAGETQYF.

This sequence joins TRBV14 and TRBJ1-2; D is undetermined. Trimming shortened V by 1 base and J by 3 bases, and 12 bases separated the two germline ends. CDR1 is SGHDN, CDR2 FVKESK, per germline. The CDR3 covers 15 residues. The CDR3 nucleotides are TGTGCCAGCAGCCAAGTACAAGGAGGTGACTATGGCTACACCTTC. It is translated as CASSQVQGGDYGYTF. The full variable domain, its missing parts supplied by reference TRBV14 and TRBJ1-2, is EAGVTQFPSHSVIEKGQTVTLRCDPISGHDNLYWYRRVMGKEIKFLLHFVKESKQDESGMPNNRFLAERTGGTYSTLKVQPAELEDSGVYFCASSQVQGGDYGYTFGSGTRLTVV.

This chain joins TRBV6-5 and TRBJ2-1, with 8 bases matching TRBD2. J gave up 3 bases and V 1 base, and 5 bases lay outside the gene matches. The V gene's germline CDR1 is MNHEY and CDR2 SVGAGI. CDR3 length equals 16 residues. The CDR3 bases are TGTGCCAGCAGTTACTATCGGGGGGGGAACTACAATGAGCAGTTCTTC. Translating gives CASSYYRGGNYNEQFF.

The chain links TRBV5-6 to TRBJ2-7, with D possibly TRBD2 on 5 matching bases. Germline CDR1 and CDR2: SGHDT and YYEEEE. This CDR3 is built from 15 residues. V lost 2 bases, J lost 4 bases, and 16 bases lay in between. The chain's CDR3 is CASSFWVASPYEQYF. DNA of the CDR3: TGTGCCAGCAGCTTTTGGGTGGCTAGCCCTTACGAGCAGTACTTC.

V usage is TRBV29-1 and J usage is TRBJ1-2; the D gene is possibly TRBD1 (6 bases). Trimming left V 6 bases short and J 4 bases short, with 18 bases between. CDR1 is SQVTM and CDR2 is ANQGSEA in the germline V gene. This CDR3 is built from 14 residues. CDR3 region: CSVPGDTSFYGYTF. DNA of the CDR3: TGCAGCGTCCCCGGGGACACAAGTTTCTATGGCTACACCTTC.

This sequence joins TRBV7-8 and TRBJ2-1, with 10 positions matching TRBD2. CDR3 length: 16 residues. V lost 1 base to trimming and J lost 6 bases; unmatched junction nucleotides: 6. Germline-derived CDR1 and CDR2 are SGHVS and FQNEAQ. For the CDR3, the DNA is TGTGCCAGCAGCTTAGTAGGTCTAGCGGGGGCCAATGAGCAGTTCTTC. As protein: CASSLVGLAGANEQFF.

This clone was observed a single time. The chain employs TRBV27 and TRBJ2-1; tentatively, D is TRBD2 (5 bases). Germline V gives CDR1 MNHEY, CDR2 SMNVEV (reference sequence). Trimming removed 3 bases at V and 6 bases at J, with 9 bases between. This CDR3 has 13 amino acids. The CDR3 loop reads CASSFRESNEQFF. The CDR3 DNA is TGTGCCAGCAGTTTTCGGGAATCCAATGAGCAGTTCTTC.

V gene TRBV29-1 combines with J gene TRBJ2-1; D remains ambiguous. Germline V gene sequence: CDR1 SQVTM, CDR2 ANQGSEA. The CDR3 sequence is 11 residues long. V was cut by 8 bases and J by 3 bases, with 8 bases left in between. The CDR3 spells CSSQNYNEQFF. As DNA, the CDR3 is TGCAGCTCCCAAAACTACAATGAGCAGTTCTTC.

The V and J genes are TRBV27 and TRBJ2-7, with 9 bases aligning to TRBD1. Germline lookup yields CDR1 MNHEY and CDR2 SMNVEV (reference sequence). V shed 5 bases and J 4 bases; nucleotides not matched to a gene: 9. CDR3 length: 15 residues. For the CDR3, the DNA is TGTGCCAGCAGTCTCCGGACAGGGGAGGCGTACGAGCAGTACTTC. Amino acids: CASSLRTGEAYEQYF.

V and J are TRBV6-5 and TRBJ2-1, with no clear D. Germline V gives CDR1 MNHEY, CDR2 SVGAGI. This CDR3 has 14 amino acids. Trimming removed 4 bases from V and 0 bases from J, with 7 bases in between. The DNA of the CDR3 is TGTGCCAGCAGTTCCAGGTTCTCCTACAATGAGCAGTTCTTC. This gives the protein CASSSRFSYNEQFF.

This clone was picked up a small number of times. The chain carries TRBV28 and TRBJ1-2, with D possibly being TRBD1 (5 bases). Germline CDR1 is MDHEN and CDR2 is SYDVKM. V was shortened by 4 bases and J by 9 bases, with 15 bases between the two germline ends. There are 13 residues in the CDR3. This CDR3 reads CASSSLQGDSYTF. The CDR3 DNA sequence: TGTGCCAGCAGTTCCCTCCAGGGTGACAGCTACACCTTC.

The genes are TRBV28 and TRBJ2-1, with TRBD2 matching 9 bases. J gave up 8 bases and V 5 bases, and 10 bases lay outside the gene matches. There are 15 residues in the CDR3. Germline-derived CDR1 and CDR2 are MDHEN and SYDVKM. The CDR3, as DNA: TGTGCCAGCAGTATGGGGCTAGCGGGATTCGATGAGCAGTTCTTC. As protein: CASSMGLAGFDEQFF.

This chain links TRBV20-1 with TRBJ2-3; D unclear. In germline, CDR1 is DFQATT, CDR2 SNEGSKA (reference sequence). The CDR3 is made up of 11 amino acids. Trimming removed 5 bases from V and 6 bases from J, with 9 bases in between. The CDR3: CSASKLDTQYF. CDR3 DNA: TGCAGTGCTTCCAAGTTGGATACGCAGTATTTT.

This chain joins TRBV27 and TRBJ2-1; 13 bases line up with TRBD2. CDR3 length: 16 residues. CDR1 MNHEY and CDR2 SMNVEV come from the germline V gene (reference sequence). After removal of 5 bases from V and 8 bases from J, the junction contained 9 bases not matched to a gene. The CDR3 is CASSPGTSGARDEQFF. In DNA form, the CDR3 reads TGTGCCAGCAGTCCCGGGACTAGCGGGGCTAGGGATGAGCAGTTCTTC.

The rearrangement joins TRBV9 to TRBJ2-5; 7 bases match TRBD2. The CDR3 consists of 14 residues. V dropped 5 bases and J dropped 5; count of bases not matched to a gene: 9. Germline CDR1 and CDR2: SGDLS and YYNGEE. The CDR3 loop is CASSPGLVAETQYF. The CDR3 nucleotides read TGTGCCAGCAGTCCAGGACTAGTCGCCGAGACCCAGTACTTC.

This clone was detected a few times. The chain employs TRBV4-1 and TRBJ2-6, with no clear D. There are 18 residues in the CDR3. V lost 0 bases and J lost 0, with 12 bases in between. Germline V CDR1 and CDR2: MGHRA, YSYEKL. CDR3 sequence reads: CASSQDGAGLSGANVLTF. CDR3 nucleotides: TGCGCCAGCAGCCAAGATGGAGCCGGGCTCTCTGGGGCCAACGTCCTGACTTTC.

The CDR3 region has the DNA TGCAGTGCTCCTAACTCCTACGAGCAGTACTTC. The encoded protein is CSAPNSYEQYF. The rearrangement uses TRBV20-1 and TRBJ2-5, with D unresolved. The J call may be incorrect, as the DNA end agrees better with TRBJ2-7. Germline V gives CDR1 DFQATT, CDR2 SNEGSKA (reference sequence). The length of the CDR3 is 11 residues.

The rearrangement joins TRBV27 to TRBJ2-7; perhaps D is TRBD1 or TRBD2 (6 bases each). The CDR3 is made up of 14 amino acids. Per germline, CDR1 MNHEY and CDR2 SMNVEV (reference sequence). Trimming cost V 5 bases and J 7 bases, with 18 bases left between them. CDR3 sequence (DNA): TGTGCCAGCAGTCCGCGGGGCAGGGGAAGTGAGCAGTACTTC. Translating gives CASSPRGRGSEQYF.